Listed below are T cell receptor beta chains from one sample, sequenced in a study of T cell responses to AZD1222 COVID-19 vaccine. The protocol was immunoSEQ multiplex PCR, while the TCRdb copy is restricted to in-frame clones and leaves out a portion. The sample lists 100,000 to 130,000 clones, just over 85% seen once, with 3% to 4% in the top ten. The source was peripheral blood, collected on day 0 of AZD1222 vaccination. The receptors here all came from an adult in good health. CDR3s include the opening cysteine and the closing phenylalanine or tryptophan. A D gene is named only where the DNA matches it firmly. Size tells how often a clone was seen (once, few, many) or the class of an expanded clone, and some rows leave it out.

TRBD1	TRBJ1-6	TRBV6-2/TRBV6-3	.	TGTGCCAGCAGTTACTTTGGGACAGGGGACTCACCCCTCCACTTT	CASSYFGTGDSPLHF
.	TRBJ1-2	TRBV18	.	TGTGCCAGCTCACCACCGGTTCCCCCCGGAGGTAACTATGGCTACACCTTC	CASSPPVPPGGNYGYTF
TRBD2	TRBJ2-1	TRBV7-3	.	TGTGCCAGCAGCTCTAGCGGGGGGGCCCTCTACAATGAGCAGTTCTTC	CASSSSGGALYNEQFF
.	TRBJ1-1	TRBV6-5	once	TGTGCCAGCAGTTTAACAGAGAACACTGAAGCTTTCTTT	CASSLTENTEAFF
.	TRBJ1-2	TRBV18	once	TGTGCCAGCTCACCCCCTGCGGGGGACTATGGCTACACCTTC	CASSPPAGDYGYTF
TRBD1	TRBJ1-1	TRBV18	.	TGTGCCAGCTCACCACCGGGGGGACAGGGCCTTGGTGCAAGCACTGAAGCTTTCTTT	CASSPPGGQGLGASTEAFF
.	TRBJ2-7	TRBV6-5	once	TGTGCCAGCAGCGTCGGGGACGAGCAGTACTTC	CASSVGDEQYF
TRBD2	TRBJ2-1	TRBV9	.	TGTGCCAGCAGCGTAGGGGGACTAGTGAATGAGCAGTTCTTC	CASSVGGLVNEQFF
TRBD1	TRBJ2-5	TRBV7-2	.	TGTGCCAGCAGTCTATCACAGGGGTTCATCGAGACCCAGTACTTC	CASSLSQGFIETQYF
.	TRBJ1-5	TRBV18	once	TGTGCCAGCTCACCACCGGGGAGTAGCAATCAGCCCCAGCATTTT	CASSPPGSSNQPQHF
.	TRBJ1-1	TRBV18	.	TGTGCCAGCTCACCACGTCGAGGGGATGGGAACACTGAAGCTTTCTTT	CASSPRRGDGNTEAFF
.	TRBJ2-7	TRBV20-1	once	TGCAGTGCTAGTGACTTTGGGCGGGGTACCGAGCAGTACTTC	CSASDFGRGTEQYF
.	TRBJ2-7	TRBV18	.	TGTGCCAGCTCACAAGGACAACAAAGCTCCTACGAGCAGTACTTC	CASSQGQQSSYEQYF
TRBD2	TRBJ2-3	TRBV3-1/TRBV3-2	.	TGTGCCAGCAGCATCGGACTAGCGGAAGATACGCAGTATTTT	CASSIGLAEDTQYF
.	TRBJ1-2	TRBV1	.	TGCACCAGCAGCGATCCTCGGGCCCGGAAGGGCAGCTATGGCTACACCTTC	CTSSDPRARKGSYGYTF
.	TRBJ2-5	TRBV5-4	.	TGTGCCAGCAGCTTGCCGAAGGAGACCCAGTACTTC	CASSLPKETQYF
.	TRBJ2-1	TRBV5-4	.	TGTGCCAGCAGCTTGGGGTTCGCCACGGCCCAAGGTAATGAGCAGTTCTTC	CASSLGFATAQGNEQFF
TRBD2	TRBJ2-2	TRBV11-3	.	TGTGCCAGCAGCTTAGGAGGGCGCGGGGGGCGCACCGGGGAGCTGTTTTTT	CASSLGGRGGRTGELFF
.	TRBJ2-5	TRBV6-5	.	TGTGCCAGCAGAAAGAGGGGAGAGGCGGGGGAGACCCAGTACTTC	CASRKRGEAGETQYF
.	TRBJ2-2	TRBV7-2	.	TGTGCCAGCAGCTTAAACAGCCTGTACGGGGAGCTGTTTTTT	CASSLNSLYGELFF